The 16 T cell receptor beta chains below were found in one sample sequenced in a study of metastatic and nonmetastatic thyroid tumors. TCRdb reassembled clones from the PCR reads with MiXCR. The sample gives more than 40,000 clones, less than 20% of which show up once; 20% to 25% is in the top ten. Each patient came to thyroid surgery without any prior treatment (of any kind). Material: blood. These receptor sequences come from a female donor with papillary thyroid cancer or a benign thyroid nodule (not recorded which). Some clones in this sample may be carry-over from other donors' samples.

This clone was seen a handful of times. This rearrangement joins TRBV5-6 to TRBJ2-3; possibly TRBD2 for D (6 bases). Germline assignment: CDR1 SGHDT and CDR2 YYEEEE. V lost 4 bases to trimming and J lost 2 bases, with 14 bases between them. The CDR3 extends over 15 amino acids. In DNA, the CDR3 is TGTGCCAGCAGCCTTAGCGGAGCCCCCACAGATACGCAGTATTTT. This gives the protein CASSLSGAPTDTQYF. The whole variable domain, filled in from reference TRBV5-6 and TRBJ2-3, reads DAGVTQSPTHLIKTRGQQVTLRCSPKSGHDTVSWYQQALGQGPQFIFQYYEEEERQRGNFPDRFSGHQFPNYSSELNVNALLLGDSALYLCASSLSGAPTDTQYFGPGTRLTVL.

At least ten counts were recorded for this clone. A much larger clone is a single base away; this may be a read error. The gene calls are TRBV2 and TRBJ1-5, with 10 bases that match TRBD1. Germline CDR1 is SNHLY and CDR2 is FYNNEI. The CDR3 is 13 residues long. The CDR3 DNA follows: TGTGCCGGCAGCGGGACAGGGGACCAGCCCCAGCATTTT. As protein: CAGSGTGDQPQHF.

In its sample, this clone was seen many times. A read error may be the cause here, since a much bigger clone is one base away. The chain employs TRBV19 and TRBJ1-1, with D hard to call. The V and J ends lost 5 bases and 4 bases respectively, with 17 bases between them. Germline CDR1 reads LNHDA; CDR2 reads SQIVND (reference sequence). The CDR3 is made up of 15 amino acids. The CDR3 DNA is TGTGCCAGTAGTCCCCGTGGAGAACGGAGCACTGAAGCTTTCTTT. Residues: CASSPRGERSTEAFF.

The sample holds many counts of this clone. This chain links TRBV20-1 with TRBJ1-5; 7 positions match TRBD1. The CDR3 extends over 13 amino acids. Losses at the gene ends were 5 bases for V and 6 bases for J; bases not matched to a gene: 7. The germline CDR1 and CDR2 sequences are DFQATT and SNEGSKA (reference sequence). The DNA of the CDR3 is TGCAGTGCTGGGGACAGTACGAGTCAGCCCCAGCATTTT. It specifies CSAGDSTSQPQHF.

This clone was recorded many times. The CDR3 spells CASRTDRGEYQPQHF. The CDR3 DNA reads as TGTGCCAGCAGGACAGACAGGGGCGAGTATCAGCCCCAGCATTTT. The V and J genes are TRBV6-1 and TRBJ1-5, with 8 bases identical to TRBD1. Germline V gives CDR1 MNHNS, CDR2 SASEGT. The CDR3 length is 15 residues. The V segment lost 6 bases and the J segment 5 bases; nucleotides outside the gene matches: 9.

CDR3 residues: CASSENQGGAEAFF. The CDR3 DNA reads TGTGCCAGCAGTGAAAACCAGGGAGGGGCTGAAGCTTTCTTT. This chain uses TRBV6-1 with TRBJ1-1; weak D call: TRBD1 (5 bases). Looked up from germline, CDR1 is MNHNS and CDR2 is SASEGT. Trimming stripped 2 bases from V and 6 bases from J, with 13 bases between. CDR3 length: 14 amino acids.

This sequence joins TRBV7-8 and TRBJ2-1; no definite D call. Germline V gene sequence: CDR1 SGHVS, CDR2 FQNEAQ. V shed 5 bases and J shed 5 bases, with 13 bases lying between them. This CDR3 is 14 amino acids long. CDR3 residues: CASSQTPAHNEQFF. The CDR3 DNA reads TGTGCCAGCAGCCAGACACCGGCCCACAATGAGCAGTTCTTC.

CDR3 DNA: TGTGCCAGCAGTCCCTGGGACAGCTTCTATGGCTACACCTTC. Protein: CASSPWDSFYGYTF. This sequence joins TRBV6-2 or TRBV6-3 and TRBJ1-2; the match to TRBD1 covers 7 bases. CDR1 MNHEY and CDR2 SVGEGT come from the germline V gene. The CDR3 contains 14 residues. The V gene end was trimmed by 5 bases and the J gene end by 4 bases; junction bases not matched to a gene: 7.

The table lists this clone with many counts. CDR3 protein: CASHTGGVYGYTF. For the CDR3, the DNA is TGTGCCAGTCATACAGGGGGCGTCTATGGCTACACCTTC. The V call is TRBV12-3 or TRBV12-4, the J call TRBJ1-2; 9 nucleotides match TRBD1. The CDR3 contains 13 residues. Trimming took 9 bases from V and 4 from J; bases not matched to a gene: 6.

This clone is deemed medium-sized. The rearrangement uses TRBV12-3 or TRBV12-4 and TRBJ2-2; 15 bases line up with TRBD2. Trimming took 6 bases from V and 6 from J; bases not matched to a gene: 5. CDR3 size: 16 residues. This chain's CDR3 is CASRWTSGRGPGELFF. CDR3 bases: TGTGCCAGCAGATGGACTAGCGGGAGGGGGCCCGGGGAGCTGTTTTTT.

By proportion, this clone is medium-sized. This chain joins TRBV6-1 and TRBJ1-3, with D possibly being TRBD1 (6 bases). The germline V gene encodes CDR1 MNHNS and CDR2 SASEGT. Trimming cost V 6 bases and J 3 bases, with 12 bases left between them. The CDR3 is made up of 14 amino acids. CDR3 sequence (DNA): TGTGCCAGCAGGAGGGGGGGGAGTGGAAACACCATATATTTT. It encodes CASRRGGSGNTIYF.

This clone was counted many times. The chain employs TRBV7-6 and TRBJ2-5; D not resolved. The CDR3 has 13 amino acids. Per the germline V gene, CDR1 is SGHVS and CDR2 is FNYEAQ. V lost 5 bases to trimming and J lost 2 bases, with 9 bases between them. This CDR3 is CASSETVQETQYF. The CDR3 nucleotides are TGTGCCAGCAGCGAGACTGTTCAAGAGACCCAGTACTTC.

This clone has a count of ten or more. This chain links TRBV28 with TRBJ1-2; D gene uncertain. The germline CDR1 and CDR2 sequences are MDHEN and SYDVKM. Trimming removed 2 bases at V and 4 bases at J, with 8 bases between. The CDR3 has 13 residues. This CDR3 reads CASSLQARYGYTF. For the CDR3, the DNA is TGTGCCAGCAGTTTACAGGCCCGCTATGGCTACACCTTC.

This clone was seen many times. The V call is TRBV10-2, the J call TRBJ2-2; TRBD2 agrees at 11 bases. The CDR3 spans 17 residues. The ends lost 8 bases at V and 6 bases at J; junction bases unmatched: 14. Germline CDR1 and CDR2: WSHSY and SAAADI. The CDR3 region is CASRGWVAGGPAGELFF. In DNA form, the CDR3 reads TGCGCCAGCCGCGGTTGGGTAGCGGGAGGGCCGGCCGGGGAGCTGTTTTTT.

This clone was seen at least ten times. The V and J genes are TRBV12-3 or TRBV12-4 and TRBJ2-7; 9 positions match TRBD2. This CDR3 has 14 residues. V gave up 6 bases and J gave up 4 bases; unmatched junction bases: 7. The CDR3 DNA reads TGTGCCAGCAGACCTAGCGGGGTTAGTTACGAGCAGTACTTC. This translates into CASRPSGVSYEQYF.

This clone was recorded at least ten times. CDR3 sequence (DNA): TGCAGCTCAGAAGGGGGCCCGGGGAGTGAGCAGTTCTTC. Amino acids: CSSEGGPGSEQFF. The rearrangement links TRBV29-1 to TRBJ2-1, with TRBD1 identical over 7 bases. CDR3 size: 13 residues. V gave up 8 bases and J gave up 9 bases; unmatched junction bases: 13. CDR1 is SQVTM and CDR2 is ANQGSEA in the germline V gene.